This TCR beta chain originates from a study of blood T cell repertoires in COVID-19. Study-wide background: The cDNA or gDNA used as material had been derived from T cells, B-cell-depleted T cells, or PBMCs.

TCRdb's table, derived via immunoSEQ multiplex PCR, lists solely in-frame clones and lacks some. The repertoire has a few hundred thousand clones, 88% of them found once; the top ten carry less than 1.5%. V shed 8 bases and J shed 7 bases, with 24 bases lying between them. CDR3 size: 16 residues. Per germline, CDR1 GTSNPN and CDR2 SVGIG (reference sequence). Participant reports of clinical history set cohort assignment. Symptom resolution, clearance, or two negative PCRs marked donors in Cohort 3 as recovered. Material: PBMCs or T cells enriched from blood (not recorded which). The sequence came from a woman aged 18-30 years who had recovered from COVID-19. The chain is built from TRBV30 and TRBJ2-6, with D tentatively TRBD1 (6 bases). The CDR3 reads CAQSGEAGEKANVLTF. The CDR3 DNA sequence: TGTGCCCAGTCCGGGGAAGCAGGGGAAAAAGCCAACGTCCTGACTTTC.